Presented here are 28 T cell receptor beta chains from one specimen sequenced in a study of fetal regulatory T cell absence and autoimmunity. Only in-frame clones appear in the TCRdb table, and some are missing; sequencing was by immunoSEQ multiplex PCR. The sample carries roughly 95,000 clones, 72% recorded once. Sequenced sample: pancreas tissue. The receptors come from a male donor with IPEX syndrome.

This sequence joins TRBV9 and TRBJ1-2, with 9 bases lining up with TRBD1. The CDR3 runs 16 residues. Germline V CDR1 and CDR2: SGDLS, YYNGEE. J was trimmed by 4 bases and V by 0 bases; bases with no gene match: 7. The CDR3 sequence: CASSVARTGDFYGYTF. The CDR3 DNA reads as TGTGCCAGCAGCGTAGCTAGGACAGGGGACTTCTATGGCTACACCTTC.

This clone has only a few counts. The chain uses TRBV5-1 and TRBJ2-5; a possible D gene is TRBD2 (5 bases). Germline V gene lookup returns CDR1 SGHRS and CDR2 YFSETQ. The germline V and J ends were trimmed by 4 bases and 2 bases, with 9 bases remaining between them. The CDR3 contains 13 residues. The CDR3 DNA reads TGCGCCAGCAGCATCCGGGATCAAGAGACCCAGTACTTC. Translated: CASSIRDQETQYF.

The gene calls are TRBV12-5 and TRBJ1-1, with a possible D match to TRBD1 (6 bases). V lost 9 bases, J lost 1 base, and 18 bases lay in between. The germline V gene has CDR1 LGHNT and CDR2 FRNRAP. The CDR3 totals 15 residues. Written as DNA, the CDR3 is TGTGCTAGCGCCCCCCAGGGGTTTGAGAACACTGAAGCTTTCTTT. Protein: CASAPQGFENTEAFF.

The table lists this clone with a few counts. Here the CDR3 reads CARTSGAYEQYF. CDR3 coding DNA: TGTGCCAGGACTAGCGGGGCCTACGAGCAGTACTTC. The chain links TRBV27 to TRBJ2-7, with TRBD2 identical over 11 bases. The junction had 0 bases not matched to a gene; V was cut back by 9 bases and J by 2 bases. The germline CDR1 and CDR2 sequences are MNHEY and SMNVEV (reference sequence). This CDR3 spans 12 amino acids.

The chain joins TRBV6-5 to TRBJ2-7, with D perhaps matching TRBD2 (6 bases). V lost 5 bases to trimming and J lost 2 bases, with 13 bases between them. This CDR3 spans 14 amino acids. The V gene's germline CDR1 is MNHEY and CDR2 SVGAGI. The CDR3 spells CASSPGLTPYEQYF. The CDR3 DNA is TGTGCCAGCAGTCCGGGACTGACCCCCTACGAGCAGTACTTC.

The chain links TRBV9 to TRBJ2-7, with D maybe TRBD2 (6 bases). From germline, CDR1 is SGDLS and CDR2 YYNGEE. The CDR3 contains 14 residues. Deletions cut 3 bases from V and 0 bases from J, with 10 bases between. In DNA, the CDR3 is TGTGCCAGCAGCGCTGGGGGGAGCTCCTACGAGCAGTACTTC. Its protein product is CASSAGGSSYEQYF.

The V gene is TRBV7-2, the J gene TRBJ2-7; D might be TRBD2 (6 bases). Trimming cost V 5 bases and J 3 bases, with 11 bases left between them. Germline V gene sequence: CDR1 SGHTA, CDR2 FQGNSA. The CDR3 is 13 amino acids. CDR3 sequence (DNA): TGTGCCAGCAGCCCCGGGACTCGCTACGAGCAGTACTTC. Translated: CASSPGTRYEQYF.

This clone was detected only once. V is TRBV7-9 and J is TRBJ2-3; TRBD2 aligns across 12 bases. The CDR3 is 16 amino acids. Germline CDR1 reads SEHNR; CDR2 reads FQNEAQ (reference sequence). Trimming removed 8 bases from V and 1 base from J; junction bases left unmatched: 7. CDR3 DNA sequence: TGTGCCAGCGGGGCTAGCGGGGGGGTGCGCACAGATACGCAGTATTTT. It yields the protein CASGASGGVRTDTQYF.

The chain joins TRBV7-9 to TRBJ2-5, with 10 bases identical to TRBD2. V shed 5 bases and J 5 bases; nucleotides not matched to a gene: 2. Germline-derived CDR1 and CDR2 are SEHNR and FQNEAQ (reference sequence). The CDR3 is made up of 13 amino acids. The CDR3 spells CASSAGLAETQYF. CDR3 sequence (DNA): TGTGCCAGCAGCGCGGGACTAGCGGAGACCCAGTACTTC.

The rearrangement uses TRBV10-3 and TRBJ2-7, with D possibly TRBD1 on 5 matching bases. Trimming took 3 bases from V and 9 from J, leaving 9 bases between them. The CDR3 totals 11 residues. Germline values: CDR1 ENHRY, CDR2 SYGVKD. The CDR3 DNA reads TGTGCCATCAGTGAAGGGGCAGGGCAGTACTTC. Translating gives CAISEGAGQYF.

The chain employs TRBV4-2 and TRBJ1-2; no clear D gene. The CDR3 runs to 14 residues. Trimming stripped 0 bases from V and 4 bases from J, with 9 bases between. The germline CDR1 and CDR2 sequences are LGHNA and YNFKEQ. CDR3 loop: CASSQDPGSYGYTF. DNA for the CDR3: TGTGCCAGCAGCCAAGATCCGGGATCCTATGGCTACACCTTC.

This chain links TRBV27 with TRBJ2-1; a possible D gene is TRBD2 (6 bases). Germline lookup yields CDR1 MNHEY and CDR2 SMNVEV (reference sequence). V dropped 6 bases and J dropped 2 bases, with 17 bases sitting between them. This CDR3 spans 16 amino acids. CDR3 residues: CASSLRPEGPYNEQFF. CDR3 in DNA: TGTGCCAGCAGCTTGCGACCGGAGGGGCCCTACAATGAGCAGTTCTTC.

The V gene is TRBV6-1, the J gene TRBJ1-5; D gene ambiguous. The CDR3 runs to 16 residues. CDR1 and CDR2 from the germline V gene are MNHNS and SASEGT. The V gene lost 4 bases and the J gene lost 0 bases, with 13 bases spanning the gap. The CDR3 protein is CASSGGGPYSNQPQHF. Here the CDR3 DNA reads TGTGCCAGCAGTGGGGGTGGGCCCTATAGCAATCAGCCCCAGCATTTT.

V usage is TRBV11-2 and J usage is TRBJ2-7; tentatively, D is TRBD1 (6 bases). Looked up from germline, CDR1 is SGHAT and CDR2 is FQNNGV. The CDR3 spans 14 residues. With 5 bases removed from V and 7 bases from J, the gap between germline ends came to 18 bases. As DNA, the CDR3 is TGTGCCAGCAGCCACCCCCTGGGGGCTGGGGAGCAGTACTTC. It specifies CASSHPLGAGEQYF.

The rearrangement joins TRBV5-6 to TRBJ1-1; D may be TRBD1 (6 bases). Trimming took off 1 base at V and 3 bases at J, with 13 bases between the two ends. This CDR3 is 15 amino acids long. Per germline, CDR1 SGHDT and CDR2 YYEEEE. In DNA form, the CDR3 reads TGTGCCAGCAGCTTGACAGGGAGGGCGGACACTGAAGCTTTCTTT. As protein: CASSLTGRADTEAFF.

The chain is built from TRBV6-1 and TRBJ2-7, with 7 positions matching TRBD2. There are 16 residues in the CDR3. V lost 4 bases to trimming and J lost 6 bases; unmatched junction nucleotides: 15. Germline V CDR1 and CDR2: MNHNS, SASEGT. CDR3 sequence: CASSVFRALGEGEQYF. In DNA, the CDR3 is TGTGCCAGCAGTGTCTTCAGGGCACTCGGGGAGGGCGAGCAGTACTTC.

V usage is TRBV10-3 and J usage is TRBJ1-6, with 8 bases identical to TRBD1. V shed 6 bases and J 2 bases; nucleotides not matched to a gene: 3. CDR3 length: 15 residues. In germline, CDR1 is ENHRY, CDR2 SYGVKD. CDR3 loop: CAIRDRDTYNSPLHF. The CDR3 nucleotides read TGTGCCATCAGGGACAGGGATACCTATAATTCACCCCTCCACTTT.

V gene TRBV13 combines with J gene TRBJ2-1; D ambiguous. Germline lookup yields CDR1 PRHDT and CDR2 FYEKMQ (reference sequence). This CDR3 contains 13 residues. The V end was cut by 5 bases, the J end by 3 bases, with 8 bases between. As DNA, the CDR3 is TGTGCCAGCAGCGGCTATAGCTACAATGAGCAGTTCTTC. It encodes CASSGYSYNEQFF.

The V gene is TRBV6-1, the J gene TRBJ1-1, with TRBD1 as a possible D gene (5 bases). Per germline, CDR1 MNHNS and CDR2 SASEGT. The CDR3 spans 13 residues. Trimming took 7 bases from V and 8 from J, leaving 17 bases between them. The CDR3 sequence is CASTSRDLTEAFF. In DNA, the CDR3 is TGTGCCAGCACCTCCCGGGACTTGACCGAAGCTTTCTTT.

The chain is built from TRBV2 and TRBJ2-5; 10 positions match TRBD2. This CDR3 is built from 12 residues. Germline lookup yields CDR1 SNHLY and CDR2 FYNNEI. V dropped 7 bases and J dropped 4; count of bases not matched to a gene: 0. The CDR3 reads CASTSGGETQYF. Here the CDR3 DNA reads TGTGCCAGCACTAGCGGGGGAGAGACCCAGTACTTC.

This chain links TRBV2 with TRBJ1-1; D is possibly TRBD1 (5 bases). Trimming pared 1 base from V and 3 bases from J, leaving 6 bases between. The CDR3 spans 13 residues. CDR1 and CDR2 (germline): SNHLY, FYNNEI. The CDR3: CASSEGQYTEAFF. The DNA for the CDR3 is TGTGCCAGCAGTGAAGGACAGTACACTGAAGCTTTCTTT. Together with reference TRBV2 and TRBJ1-1, the CDR3 gives the full variable domain: EPEVTQTPSHQVTQMGQEVILRCVPISNHLYFYWYRQILGQKVEFLVSFYNNEISEKSEIFDDQFSVERPDGSNFTLKIRSTKLEDSAMYFCASSEGQYTEAFFGQGTRLTVV.

The rearrangement links TRBV6-1 to TRBJ1-1; 9 bases are shared with TRBD1. Germline V CDR1 and CDR2: MNHNS, SASEGT. V lost 6 bases to trimming and J lost 3 bases; unmatched junction nucleotides: 8. This CDR3 region has 15 residues. DNA of the CDR3: TGTGCCAGCAGGTACAGGGGGCGAGGAGACACTGAAGCTTTCTTT. Amino acid sequence: CASRYRGRGDTEAFF.

V and J are TRBV27 and TRBJ2-2; possible D gene TRBD2, 6 bases. Germline loops: CDR1 MNHEY, CDR2 SMNVEV (reference sequence). This CDR3 has 13 amino acids. Trimming cost V 4 bases and J 6 bases, with 9 bases left between them. The CDR3 spells CASSSWGAGELFF. In nucleotides, the CDR3 is TGTGCCAGCAGTTCTTGGGGGGCCGGGGAGCTGTTTTTT.

The table lists this clone with a few counts. The chain is built from TRBV12-5 and TRBJ1-2, with D possibly being TRBD1 (6 bases). Germline values: CDR1 LGHNT, CDR2 FRNRAP. The CDR3 contains 13 residues. The V end lost 1 base, the J end lost 3 bases, and 6 bases lay between the germline ends. The chain's CDR3 is CASGLGTDYGYTF. CDR3 DNA: TGTGCTAGTGGTTTGGGGACAGACTATGGCTACACCTTC.

This chain links TRBV4-1 with TRBJ2-3; D gene unclear. Looked up from germline, CDR1 is MGHRA and CDR2 is YSYEKL. Trimming stripped 3 bases from V and 7 bases from J, with 17 bases between. This CDR3 has 15 amino acids. For the CDR3, the DNA is TGCGCCAGCAGCCAGAACGCGGACCCCATTCATACGCAGTATTTT. It is translated as CASSQNADPIHTQYF.

V and J are TRBV6-4 and TRBJ1-2; no reliable D call. This CDR3 has 16 amino acids. The V gene lost 0 bases and the J gene lost 0 bases, with 11 bases spanning the gap. CDR1 is MRHNA, CDR2 SNTAGT, per germline. The CDR3 DNA reads TGTGCCAGCAGTGACTCGAACGGCTCGACTAACTATGGCTACACCTTC. Amino acid sequence: CASSDSNGSTNYGYTF.

This clone has just a few counts. The chain recombines TRBV30 with TRBJ1-3, with 7 nucleotides matching TRBD1. V shed 1 base, J shed 0 bases, and the junction held 0 bases outside the gene matches. CDR3 size: 14 residues. Germline CDR1 reads GTSNPN; CDR2 reads SVGIG (reference sequence). DNA for the CDR3: TGTGCCTGGAGTGCAGGGGGCTCTGGAAACACCATATATTTT. Amino acids: CAWSAGGSGNTIYF. The complete variable domain, with remaining parts taken from reference TRBV30 and TRBJ1-3, reads SQTIHQWPATLVQPVGSPLSLECTVEGTSNPNLYWYRQAAGRGLQLLFYSVGIGQISSEVPQNLSASRPQDRQFILSSKKLLLSDSGFYLCAWSAGGSGNTIYFGEGSWLTVV.

The chain recombines TRBV7-6 with TRBJ2-7; 11 bases map to TRBD2. Germline CDR1 reads SGHVS; CDR2 reads FNYEAQ. The CDR3 sequence is 15 residues long. V lost 5 bases to trimming and J lost 5 bases; unmatched junction nucleotides: 8. Here the CDR3 reads CASSALTSGNDEQYF. The CDR3 DNA follows: TGTGCCAGCAGCGCACTGACTAGCGGGAACGACGAGCAGTACTTC.